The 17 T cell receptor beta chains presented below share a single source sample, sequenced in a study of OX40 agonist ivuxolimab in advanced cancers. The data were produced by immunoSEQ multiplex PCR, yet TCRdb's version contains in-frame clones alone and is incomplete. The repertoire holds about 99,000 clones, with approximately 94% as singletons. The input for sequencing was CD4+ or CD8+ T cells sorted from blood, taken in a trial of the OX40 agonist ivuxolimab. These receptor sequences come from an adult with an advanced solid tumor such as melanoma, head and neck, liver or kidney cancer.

CDR3 DNA: TGTGCCAGCAGCTTAGCAAGTCTCAATCAGCCCCAGCATTTT. It yields the protein CASSLASLNQPQHF. The genes are TRBV7-2 and TRBJ1-5; no definite D call. V was shortened by 0 bases and J by 3 bases, with 6 bases between the two germline ends. CDR3 length: 14 amino acids. The germline gives CDR1 SGHTA, CDR2 FQGNSA. Supplemented by reference TRBV7-2 and TRBJ1-5, the full variable domain reads GAGVSQSPSNKVTEKGKDVELRCDPISGHTALYWYRQSLGQGLEFLIYFQGNSAPDKSGLPSDRFSAERTGGSVSTLTIQRTQQEDSAVYLCASSLASLNQPQHFGDGTRLSIL.

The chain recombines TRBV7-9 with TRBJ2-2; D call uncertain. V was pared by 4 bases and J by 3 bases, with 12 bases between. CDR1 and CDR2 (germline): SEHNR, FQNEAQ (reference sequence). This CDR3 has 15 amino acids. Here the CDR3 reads CASSSPGAYTGELFF. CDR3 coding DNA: TGTGCCAGCAGCTCCCCCGGCGCATACACCGGGGAGCTGTTTTTT.

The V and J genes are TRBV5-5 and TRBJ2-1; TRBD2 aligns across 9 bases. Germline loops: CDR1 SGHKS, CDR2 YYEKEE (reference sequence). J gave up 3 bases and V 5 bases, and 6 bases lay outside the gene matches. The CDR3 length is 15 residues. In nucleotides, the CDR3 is TGTGCCAGCAGTTCCCTAGCGGGGCACTACAATGAGCAGTTCTTC. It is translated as CASSSLAGHYNEQFF.

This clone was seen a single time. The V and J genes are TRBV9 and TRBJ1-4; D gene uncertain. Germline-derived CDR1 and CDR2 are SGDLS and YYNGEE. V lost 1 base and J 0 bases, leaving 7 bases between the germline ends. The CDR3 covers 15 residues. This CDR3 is CASSVSSATNEKLFF. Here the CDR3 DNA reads TGTGCCAGCAGCGTAAGCAGTGCAACTAATGAAAAACTGTTTTTT.

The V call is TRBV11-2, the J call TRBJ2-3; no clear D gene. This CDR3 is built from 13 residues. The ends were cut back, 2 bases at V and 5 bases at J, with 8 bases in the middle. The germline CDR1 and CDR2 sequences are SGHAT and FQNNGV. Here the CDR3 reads CASSLRLVDTQYF. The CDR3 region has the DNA TGTGCCAGCAGCTTAAGGCTAGTAGATACGCAGTATTTT.

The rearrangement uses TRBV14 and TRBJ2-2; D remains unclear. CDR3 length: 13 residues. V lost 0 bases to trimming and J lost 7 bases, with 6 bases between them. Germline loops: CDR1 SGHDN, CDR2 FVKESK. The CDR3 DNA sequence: TGTGCCAGCAGCCAAGATAAGCGCGGGGAGCTGTTTTTT. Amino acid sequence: CASSQDKRGELFF.

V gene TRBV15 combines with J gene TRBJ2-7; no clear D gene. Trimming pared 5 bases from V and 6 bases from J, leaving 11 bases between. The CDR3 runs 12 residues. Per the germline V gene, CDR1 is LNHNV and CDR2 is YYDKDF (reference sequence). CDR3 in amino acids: CATSRRTREQYF. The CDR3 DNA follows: TGTGCCACCAGCCGCCGGACCCGCGAGCAGTACTTC.

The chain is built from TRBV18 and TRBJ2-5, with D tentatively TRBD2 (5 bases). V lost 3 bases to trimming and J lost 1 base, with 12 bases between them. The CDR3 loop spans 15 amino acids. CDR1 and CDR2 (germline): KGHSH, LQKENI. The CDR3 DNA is TGTGCCAGCTCACCCCGGACGGGAATCCAAGAGACCCAGTACTTC. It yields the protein CASSPRTGIQETQYF.

The CDR3 is CASHTWGAGYTF. The CDR3 bases are TGCGCCAGCCACACGTGGGGGGCAGGCTACACCTTC. This chain connects TRBV5-1 to TRBJ1-2, with D possibly being TRBD1 (6 bases). The CDR3 spans 12 residues. Germline CDR1 reads SGHRS; CDR2 reads YFSETQ. The V end was cut by 7 bases, the J end by 8 bases, with 15 bases between.

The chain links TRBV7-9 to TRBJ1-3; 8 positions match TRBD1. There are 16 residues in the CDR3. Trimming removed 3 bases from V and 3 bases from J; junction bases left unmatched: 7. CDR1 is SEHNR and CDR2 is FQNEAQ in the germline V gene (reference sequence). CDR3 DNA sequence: TGTGCCAGCAGCTTGGCAGGGGGCAAAGGTGGAAACACCATATATTTT. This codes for CASSLAGGKGGNTIYF. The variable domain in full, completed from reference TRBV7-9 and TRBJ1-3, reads DTGVSQNPRHKITKRGQNVTFRCDPISEHNRLYWYRQTLGQGPEFLTYFQNEAQLEKSRLLSDRFSAERPKGSFSTLEIQRTEQGDSAMYLCASSLAGGKGGNTIYFGEGSWLTVV.

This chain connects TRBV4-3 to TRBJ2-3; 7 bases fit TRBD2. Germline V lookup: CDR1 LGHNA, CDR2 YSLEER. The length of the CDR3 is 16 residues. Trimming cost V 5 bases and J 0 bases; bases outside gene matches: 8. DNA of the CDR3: TGCGCCAGCAGCGACGGGGCTAGCGGTAGCACAGATACGCAGTATTTT. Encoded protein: CASSDGASGSTDTQYF.

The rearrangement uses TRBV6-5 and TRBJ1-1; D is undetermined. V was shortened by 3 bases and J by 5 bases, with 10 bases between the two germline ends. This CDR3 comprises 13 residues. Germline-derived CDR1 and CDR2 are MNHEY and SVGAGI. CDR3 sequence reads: CASSYRRGTEAFF. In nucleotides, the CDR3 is TGTGCCAGCAGTTATAGGCGAGGAACTGAAGCTTTCTTT.

The CDR3 sequence is CASSEALIASYNEQFF. The CDR3, as DNA: TGTGCCAGCAGTGAAGCGTTAATAGCCTCCTACAATGAGCAGTTCTTC. V usage is TRBV6-1 and J usage is TRBJ2-1; D gene unclear. The CDR3 is made up of 16 amino acids. Germline V gene data show CDR1 as MNHNS and CDR2 as SASEGT. Trimming left V 0 bases short and J 0 bases short, with 9 bases between.

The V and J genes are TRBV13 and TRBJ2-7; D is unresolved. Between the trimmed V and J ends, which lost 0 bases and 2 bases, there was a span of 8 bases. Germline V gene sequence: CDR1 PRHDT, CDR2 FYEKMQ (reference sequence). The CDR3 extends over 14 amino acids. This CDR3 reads CASSLGGSTYEQYF. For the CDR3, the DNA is TGTGCCAGCAGCTTAGGAGGCAGCACCTACGAGCAGTACTTC.

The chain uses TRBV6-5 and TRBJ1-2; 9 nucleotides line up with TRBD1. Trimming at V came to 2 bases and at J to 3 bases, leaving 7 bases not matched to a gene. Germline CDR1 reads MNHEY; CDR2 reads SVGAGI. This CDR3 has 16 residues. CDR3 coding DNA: TGTGCCAGCAGTTACGGTAGACAGGGGGGTCACTATGGCTACACCTTC. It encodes CASSYGRQGGHYGYTF.

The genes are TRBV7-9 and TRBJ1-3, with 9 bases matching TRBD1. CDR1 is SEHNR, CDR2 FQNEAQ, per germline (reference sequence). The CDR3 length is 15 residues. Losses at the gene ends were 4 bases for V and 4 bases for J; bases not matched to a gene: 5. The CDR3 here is CASSWGQGAGNTIYF. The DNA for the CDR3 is TGTGCCAGCAGCTGGGGACAGGGCGCAGGAAACACCATATATTTT.

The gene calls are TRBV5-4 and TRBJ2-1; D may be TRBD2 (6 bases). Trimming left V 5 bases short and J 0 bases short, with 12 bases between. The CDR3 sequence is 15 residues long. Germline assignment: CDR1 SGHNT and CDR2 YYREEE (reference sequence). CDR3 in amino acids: CASRGNGSSYNEQFF. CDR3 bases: TGTGCCAGCAGAGGGAACGGGAGCTCCTACAATGAGCAGTTCTTC. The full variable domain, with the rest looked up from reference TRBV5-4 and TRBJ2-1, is ETGVTQSPTHLIKTRGQQVTLRCSSQSGHNTVSWYQQALGQGPQFIFQYYREEENGRGNFPPRFSGLQFPNYSSELNVNALELDDSALYLCASRGNGSSYNEQFFGPGTRLTVL.